Listed below are T cell receptor beta chains from one sample, sequenced in a study of blood T cells in healthy people across ages. TCRdb re-derived calls from the 5' RACE reads in MiXCR, one entry per CDR3 protein. The data contain some 760,000 distinct CDR3 sequences, 25% of them singletons. This sample also belongs to another study, concerning T cells of mothers and their children.

Material: blood. The receptors come from a boy aged 5-17 years in good health. CDR3s include the opening cysteine and the closing phenylalanine or tryptophan. A D gene is named only where the DNA matches it firmly. The size entry is marked missing in some rows and otherwise reads once, few, many or a size class.

V	J	size	D	CDR3	DNA
TRBV6-6	TRBJ1-1	few	.	CASTRPGTTEAFF	TGTGCCAGCACCCGACCAGGAACGACTGAAGCTTTCTTT
TRBV11-3	TRBJ2-1	.	TRBD1	CASSLDPRGQGFLNEQFF	TGTGCCAGCAGCTTAGATCCCCGGGGACAGGGGTTTTTGAATGAGCAGTTCTTC
TRBV5-1	TRBJ1-1	few	.	CASTRRGANTEAFF	TGCGCCAGCACCCGACGGGGAGCAAACACTGAAGCTTTCTTT
TRBV9	TRBJ1-4	.	TRBD1	CASSVRTGKGEKLFF	TGTGCCAGCAGCGTACGGACAGGGAAGGGTGAAAAACTGTTTTTT
TRBV10-3	TRBJ2-5	.	TRBD1	CAISEEGTGGSWQETQYF	TGTGCCATCAGCGAGGAGGGGACAGGGGGCTCGTGGCAAGAGACCCAGTACTTC
TRBV6-1	TRBJ1-6	.	.	CASRETDRYYNSPLHF	TGTGCCAGTAGAGAGACCGACAGGTATTATAATTCACCCCTCCACTTT
TRBV20-1	TRBJ2-1	few	.	CSAELNNEQFF	TGCAGTGCAGAGTTAAACAATGAGCAGTTCTTC
TRBV20-1	TRBJ2-7	few	.	CSARDPGEDEQYF	TGCAGTGCTAGAGATCCAGGGGAGGACGAGCAGTACTTC
TRBV6-6	TRBJ1-6	few	.	CASSYDRGGSPLHF	TGTGCCAGCAGTTATGACCGAGGTGGTTCACCCCTCCACTTT
TRBV14	TRBJ1-6	.	.	CASSQELGGDNSPLHF	TGTGCCAGCAGCCAAGAGCTAGGGGGAGATAATTCACCCCTCCACTTT
TRBV2	TRBJ1-2	few	.	CATASAGLGGYTF	TGTGCCACGGCGTCGGCAGGCCTAGGGGGCTACACCTTC
TRBV12-3/TRBV12-4	TRBJ1-1	few	.	CASSEIIGVGTEAFF	TGTGCCAGCAGTGAAATAATCGGGGTGGGAACTGAAGCTTTCTTT
TRBV28	TRBJ2-1	.	TRBD1	CASSRDRVLDEQFF	TGTGCCAGCAGTCGGGACAGGGTTCTCGATGAGCAGTTCTTC
TRBV6-2/TRBV6-3	TRBJ2-5	few	.	CASTPTGETQYF	TGTGCCAGCACCCCGACAGGCGAGACCCAGTACTTC
TRBV12-3/TRBV12-4	TRBJ2-7	few	TRBD2	CASRRGLADYEQYF	TGTGCCAGCAGAAGAGGACTAGCGGATTACGAGCAGTACTTC
TRBV7-9	TRBJ2-5	few	.	CASSYPRLGGGETQYF	TGTGCCAGCAGCTACCCCCGACTAGGGGGAGGGGAGACCCAGTACTTC
TRBV6-2/TRBV6-3	TRBJ1-5	.	TRBD1	CASSPGTGLAGQPQHF	TGTGCCAGCAGCCCCGGGACAGGGCTGGCGGGTCAGCCCCAGCATTTT
TRBV20-1	TRBJ1-4	.	TRBD1	CSAREPGGRGEKLFF	TGCAGTGCTAGAGAACCAGGGGGCCGGGGTGAAAAACTGTTTTTT
TRBV20-1	TRBJ2-7	.	.	CSASSPGVRGSYEQYF	TGCAGTGCTAGTTCCCCCGGGGTGAGGGGCTCCTACGAGCAGTACTTC
TRBV7-2	TRBJ2-7	.	.	CASSSPGAVYEQYF	TGTGCCAGCAGCTCCCCAGGAGCTGTCTACGAGCAGTACTTC
TRBV29-1	TRBJ2-2	.	TRBD1	CSVENRGLNTGELFF	TGCAGCGTTGAAAACAGGGGCCTGAACACCGGGGAGCTGTTTTTT
TRBV13	TRBJ1-2	once	TRBD1	CASSQATGGTHGYTF	TGTGCCAGCAGCCAAGCGACAGGGGGCACGCATGGCTACACCTTC